Given below is one T cell receptor beta chain in context. One junction end disagrees with the germline gene, perhaps due to a read error. CDR3 size: 13 residues. From germline, CDR1 is SEHNR and CDR2 FQNEAQ (reference sequence). Genomic DNA served as the source from which two-round multiplex PCR generated TCR beta CDR3 amplicons. First-round PCR amplification was performed with primers specific to each TRBV and TRBJ gene. TCRdb processed the multiplex PCR reads anew with MiXCR; each CDR3 protein has one entry. Among tens of thousands of distinct CDR3 sequences, around a third were seen once, and the ten largest hold 9.2%. The data originate from a study of prognosis after radiotherapy for stage I lung cancer. On the study more broadly: Therapy given concurrently with stereotactic body radiotherapy reached no patient.

The source of this sequence is a donor at least 50 years old with non-small cell lung cancer. Specimen: PBMCs, collected before or after stereotactic body radiation therapy (not recorded which). The rearrangement joins TRBV7-9 to TRBJ2-3; no firm D call. The CDR3 bases are TGTGTCAGCATCTCTCGGGGCACAGATACGCAGTATTTT. This gives the protein CVSISRGTDTQYF.